The 2 T cell receptor beta chains below come from one sample, sequenced in a study of T cells in pancreatic ductal adenocarcinoma. Using immunoSEQ multiplex PCR, the repertoire was profiled, and TCRdb retains in-frame clones only, with some absent. The data show about 30,000 clones, over 85% seen once. No neoadjuvant therapy was given to the selected pancreatic ductal adenocarcinoma patients before their surgery. The sequenced material came from PBMCs. Receptors originate from a human donor with pancreatic ductal adenocarcinoma.

This clone showed up just once. The chain uses TRBV28 and TRBJ1-1; D gene ambiguous. CDR1 and CDR2 from the germline V gene are MDHEN and SYDVKM. CDR3 size: 13 residues. The V end was cut by 2 bases, the J end by 8 bases, with 12 bases between. In DNA form, the CDR3 reads TGTGCCAGCAGTTTAAGACCCTCCGGGGAAGCTTTCTTT. The encoded protein is CASSLRPSGEAFF.

The chain has TRBV2 and TRBJ2-3; perhaps TRBD2 as D (5 bases). The CDR3 is 16 residues long. Germline lookup yields CDR1 SNHLY and CDR2 FYNNEI. V lost 7 bases to trimming and J lost 2 bases, with 19 bases between them. In DNA, the CDR3 is TGTGCCAGCAAGCTAGGCTCTAGCTGGGACACAGATACGCAGTATTTT. This sequence encodes CASKLGSSWDTDTQYF.